The clone carrying this T cell receptor (beta chain) was seen many times. Antigen specificity is unknown. Molecules of cDNA were individually given unique molecular identifiers that were attached to them. TCRdb reanalysed the 5' RACE reads using MiXCR and keeps one entry per CDR3 protein. The sample lists about 40,000 distinct CDR3 sequences; over 3.5% were seen once. The length of the CDR3 is 13 residues. Germline loops: CDR1 SGHDT, CDR2 YYEEEE. V was shortened by 4 bases and J by 4 bases, with 11 bases between the two germline ends. The sample is drawn from a study of early T cells in non-severe SARS-CoV-2 infection. Turning to the study itself: The authors sequenced bulk RNA from unsorted whole blood, leaving chains unpaired. Study-wide results and limits: VDJdb matching favored anti-spike CD8 responses, missing private and CD4 specificities.

This receptor was identified in an adult who was a healthcare worker with PCR-confirmed SARS-CoV-2 infection or an uninfected control (not recorded which). Sequenced: whole blood. The V gene is TRBV5-6, the J gene TRBJ2-5; D uncertain. The CDR3 loop is CASSLVVGETQYF. CDR3 in DNA: TGTGCCAGCAGCCTCGTGGTGGGAGAGACCCAGTACTTC. The variable domain in full, with the rest retrieved from reference TRBV5-6 and TRBJ2-5, is DAGVTQSPTHLIKTRGQQVTLRCSPKSGHDTVSWYQQALGQGPQFIFQYYEEEERQRGNFPDRFSGHQFPNYSSELNVNALLLGDSALYLCASSLVVGETQYFGPGTRLLVL.